Sequencing of this TCR beta chain was carried out in a study of blood T cell repertoires in COVID-19. At the level of the study: Both acute and convalescent COVID-19 samples were obtained from the United States, Italy and Spain.

One Seattle source followed patients from active infection through their disease course. As handled by the study authors: By means of reference gene primer amplification, nucleated cell counts were estimated. Libraries were prepared by immunoSEQ multiplex PCR; TCRdb keeps only in-frame clonotypes and omits some of them. From that table come the V and J calls and clone size; the DNA was used to work out D and trimming. Among under 200,000 clones listed, roughly 86% were seen once. The CDR3 runs 15 residues. The trim removed 6 bases at V and 5 bases at J, leaving 12 bases unmatched. CDR1 and CDR2 from the germline V gene are SNHLY and FYNNEI.

Specimen: peripheral blood. This chain uses TRBV2 with TRBJ1-2, with 7 bases lining up with TRBD1. The receptor was isolated from a woman of 80 years or more with COVID-19, enrolled during active disease. The CDR3 region has the DNA TGTGCCAGCAGCGAGAGGACAGGCGACCGTTATGGCTACACCTTC. Its translation: CASSERTGDRYGYTF. Looking up the rest from reference TRBV2 and TRBJ1-2 gives the full variable domain: EPEVTQTPSHQVTQMGQEVILRCVPISNHLYFYWYRQILGQKVEFLVSFYNNEISEKSEIFDDQFSVERPDGSNFTLKIRSTKLEDSAMYFCASSERTGDRYGYTFGSGTRLTVV.